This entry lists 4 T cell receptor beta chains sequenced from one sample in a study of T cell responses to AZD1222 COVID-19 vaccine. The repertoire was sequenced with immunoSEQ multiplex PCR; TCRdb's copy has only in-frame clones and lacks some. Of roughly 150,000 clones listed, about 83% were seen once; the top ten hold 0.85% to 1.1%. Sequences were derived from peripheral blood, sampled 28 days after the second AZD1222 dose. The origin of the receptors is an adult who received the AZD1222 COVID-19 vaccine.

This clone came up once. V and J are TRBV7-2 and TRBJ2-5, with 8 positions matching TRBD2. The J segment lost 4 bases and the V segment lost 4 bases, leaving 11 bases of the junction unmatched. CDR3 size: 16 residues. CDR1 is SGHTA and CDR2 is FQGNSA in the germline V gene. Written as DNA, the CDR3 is TGTGCCAGCAGCTCAACGGTCCGGGGGGGCCGAGAGACCCAGTACTTC. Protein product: CASSSTVRGGRETQYF.

The CDR3 spells CASRQTGGDNYGYTF. CDR3 coding DNA: TGTGCCAGCAGGCAAACAGGGGGGGATAACTATGGCTACACCTTC. J is TRBJ1-2 and V is TRBV27, with 8 bases aligning to TRBD1. This CDR3 has 15 residues. Trimming cost V 6 bases and J 1 base; bases outside gene matches: 7. The V gene's germline CDR1 is MNHEY and CDR2 SMNVEV (reference sequence).

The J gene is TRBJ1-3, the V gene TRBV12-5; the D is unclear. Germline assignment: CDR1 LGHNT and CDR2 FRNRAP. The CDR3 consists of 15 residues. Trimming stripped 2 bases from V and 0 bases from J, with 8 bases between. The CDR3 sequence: CASGLFGFSGNTIYF. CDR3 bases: TGTGCTAGTGGTTTGTTCGGGTTCTCTGGAAACACCATATATTTT.

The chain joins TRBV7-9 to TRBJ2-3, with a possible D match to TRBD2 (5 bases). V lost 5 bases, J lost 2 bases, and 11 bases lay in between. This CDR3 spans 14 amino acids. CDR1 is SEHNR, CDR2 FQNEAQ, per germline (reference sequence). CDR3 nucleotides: TGTGCCAGCAGCCCTACTAGAGACACAGATACGCAGTATTTT. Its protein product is CASSPTRDTDTQYF. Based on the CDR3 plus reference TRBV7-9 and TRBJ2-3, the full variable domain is DTGVSQNPRHKITKRGQNVTFRCDPISEHNRLYWYRQTLGQGPEFLTYFQNEAQLEKSRLLSDRFSAERPKGSFSTLEIQRTEQGDSAMYLCASSPTRDTDTQYFGPGTRLTVL.